Included here is one T cell receptor (beta chain) sequence, with context. The antigen remains undetermined. Germline is not matched at one junction end, which may reflect a read error. RNA transcripts served as the template for amplifying TCR beta CDR3 regions. The HTBI primer set served for first-round RT-PCR of the TCR CDR3. TCRdb reprocessed the multiplex PCR reads with MiXCR, giving one entry per CDR3 protein. The sample has around 35,000 distinct CDR3 sequences, under 65% seen once. A NOSPECS grade of at least 4, a Clinical Activity Score of at least 3 and duration under 3 months were recorded in ophthalmopathy patients. Diagnosing involved the use of clinical symptoms, serum thyroxine and TRAb, thyroid ultrasound and orbital computed tomography. The data were obtained in a study of T cells in Graves' hyperthyroidism and ophthalmopathy. Study-wide background: Peripheral blood was obtained at initial diagnosis, preceding any treatment. Study-wide findings and caveats: Most clonotypes that expanded in the thyroid above 0.001 also showed up in blood.

Germline assignment: CDR1 MNHNY and CDR2 SVGAGI (reference sequence). The CDR3 consists of 14 residues. The TCR originated in a woman in her 40s with Graves' ophthalmopathy. The sample comprised blood. The gene calls are TRBV6-6 and TRBJ1-6; 11 bases match TRBD1. The CDR3 DNA reads as TGTGCCAGCGGTCCCGGACAGGGGGCTGCACCCCTCCGCTTT. Residues: CASGPGQGAAPLRF.